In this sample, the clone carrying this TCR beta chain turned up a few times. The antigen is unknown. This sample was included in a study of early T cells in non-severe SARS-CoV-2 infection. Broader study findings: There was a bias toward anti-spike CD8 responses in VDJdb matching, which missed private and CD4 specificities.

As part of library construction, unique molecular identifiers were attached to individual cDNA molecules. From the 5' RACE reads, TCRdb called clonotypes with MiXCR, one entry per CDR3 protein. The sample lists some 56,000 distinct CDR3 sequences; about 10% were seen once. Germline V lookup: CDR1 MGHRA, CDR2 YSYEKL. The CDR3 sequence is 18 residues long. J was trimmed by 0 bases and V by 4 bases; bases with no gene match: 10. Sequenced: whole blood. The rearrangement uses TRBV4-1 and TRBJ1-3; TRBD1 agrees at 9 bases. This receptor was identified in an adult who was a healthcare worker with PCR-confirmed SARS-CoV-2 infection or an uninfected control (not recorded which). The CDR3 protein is CASSPNPGTGSSGNTIYF. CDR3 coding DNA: TGCGCCAGCAGCCCGAACCCCGGGACAGGGTCCTCTGGAAACACCATATATTTT.